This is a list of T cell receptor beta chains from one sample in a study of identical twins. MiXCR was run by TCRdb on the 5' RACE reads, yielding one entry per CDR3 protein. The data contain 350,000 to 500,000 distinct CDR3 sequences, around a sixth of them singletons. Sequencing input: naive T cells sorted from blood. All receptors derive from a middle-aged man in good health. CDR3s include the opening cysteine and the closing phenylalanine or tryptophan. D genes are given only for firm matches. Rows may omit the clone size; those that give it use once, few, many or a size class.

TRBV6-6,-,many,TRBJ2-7,TGTGCCAGCAGTGGGAGGTCCTACGAGCAGTACTTC,CASSGRSYEQYF
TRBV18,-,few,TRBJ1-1,TGTGCCAGCTCACCAAGCATCGGACAGCGCAACACTGAAGCTTTCTTT,CASSPSIGQRNTEAFF
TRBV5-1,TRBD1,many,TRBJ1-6,TGCGCCAGCAGCCCCGAGGGGGCGAGGAATTCACCCCTCCACTTT,CASSPEGARNSPLHF
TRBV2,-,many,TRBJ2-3,TGTGCCAGCCGACGGGGACTGGAAACAGATACGCAGTATTTT,CASRRGLETDTQYF
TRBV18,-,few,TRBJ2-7,TGTGCCAGCTCACCACCGGTCACAGGGCAGGGGAGCTACGAGCAGTACTTC,CASSPPVTGQGSYEQYF
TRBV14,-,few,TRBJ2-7,TGTGCCAGCAGCGAGGCCCACCTCCTCTACGAGCAGTACTTC,CASSEAHLLYEQYF
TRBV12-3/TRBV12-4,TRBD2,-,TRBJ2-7,TGTGCCAGCAGTCTCAGGCTAGCGGGAGGTTACGAGCAGTACTTC,CASSLRLAGGYEQYF
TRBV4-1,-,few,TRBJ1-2,TGCGCCAGCAGCCAAGATCTTACAGGGAGATTCGGTAACTATGGCTACACCTTC,CASSQDLTGRFGNYGYTF
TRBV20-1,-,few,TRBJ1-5,TGCAGTGCTAAATTAAAGGGGTGGGGCAATCAGCCCCAGCATTTT,CSAKLKGWGNQPQHF
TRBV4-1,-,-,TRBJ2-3,TGCGCCAGCAGCCAAGCCCCCCAGCGGAGTAGCACAGATACGCAGTATTTT,CASSQAPQRSSTDTQYF
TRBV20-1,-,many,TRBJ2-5,TGCAGTGCCTTCCTAGGAGTTCAAGAGACCCAGTACTTC,CSAFLGVQETQYF
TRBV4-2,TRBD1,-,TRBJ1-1,TGTGCCAGCAGCCAAAGGAGGCAGGGGGCGACGAACACTGAAGCTTTCTTT,CASSQRRQGATNTEAFF
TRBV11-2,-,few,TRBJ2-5,TGTGCCAGCAGCCCAGGGGCCCCGAAGACCCAGTACTTC,CASSPGAPKTQYF
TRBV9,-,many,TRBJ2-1,TGTGCCAGCAGCGCGACCGGGACTTACAATGAGCAGTTCTTC,CASSATGTYNEQFF
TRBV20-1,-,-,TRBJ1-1,TGCAGTGCTAGTGTACACAGGACAGCCACTGAAGCTTTCTTT,CSASVHRTATEAFF
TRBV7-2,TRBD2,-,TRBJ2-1,TGTGCCAGCAGCTTCGCTAGCGGGGGGGCTTCCGGCTACAATGAGCAGTTCTTC,CASSFASGGASGYNEQFF
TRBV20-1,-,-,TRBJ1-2,TGCAGTGCTCCTACGCTAGCAACCAGAGACTACACCTTC,CSAPTLATRDYTF
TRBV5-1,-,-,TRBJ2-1,TGCGCCAGCAGCCCACTCGACGGTGACAATGAGCAGTTCTTC,CASSPLDGDNEQFF
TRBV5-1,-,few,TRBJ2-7,TGCGCCAGCAGAAATAGGGAACCCTACGAGCAGTACTTC,CASRNREPYEQYF
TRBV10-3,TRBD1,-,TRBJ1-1,TGTGCCACTTGGACAGGGGGCTTTACTGAAGCTTTCTTT,CATWTGGFTEAFF
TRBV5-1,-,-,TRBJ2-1,TGCGCCAGCAGCTCCGGGAACCCCAATGAGCAGTTCTTC,CASSSGNPNEQFF
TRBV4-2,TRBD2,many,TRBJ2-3,TGTGCCAGCAGCCAAGGGATGGCGTCGGGACTAGCGGTCACAGATACGCAGTATTTT,CASSQGMASGLAVTDTQYF
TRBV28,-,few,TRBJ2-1,TGTGCCAGCAGCCCCAGGGACCAGGTCTACAATGAGCAGTTCTTC,CASSPRDQVYNEQFF
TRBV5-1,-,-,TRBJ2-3,TGCGCCAGCAGCCGGGGGGACATGGACACAGATACGCAGTATTTT,CASSRGDMDTDTQYF
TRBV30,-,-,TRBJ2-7,TGTGCCTGGAGTGAGACTAGACTAACCCTATCCTACGAGCAGTACTTC,CAWSETRLTLSYEQYF
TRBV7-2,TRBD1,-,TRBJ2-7,TGTGCCAGCTCTCCCCCGGGACAGGGTCTCTACGAGCAGTACTTC,CASSPPGQGLYEQYF
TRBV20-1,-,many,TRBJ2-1,TGCAGTGCTAGAGGGGGATGGAACTCCTACAATGAGCAGTTCTTC,CSARGGWNSYNEQFF
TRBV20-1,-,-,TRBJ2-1,TGCAGTGCTAACAGGGCATCCTACAATGAGCAGTTCTTC,CSANRASYNEQFF
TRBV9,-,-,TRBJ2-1,TGTGCCAGCAGCGTAGGCGGGGGCGCCTCCTACAATGAGCAGTTCTTC,CASSVGGGASYNEQFF